This T cell receptor (beta chain) was sequenced during a study of T-cell memory formation after mild COVID-19. The sample holds a few counts of this clonotype. Antigen: not known. Each CDR3 protein gets one entry after TCRdb re-called the 5' RACE reads with MiXCR. The sample shows 450,000 to 650,000 distinct CDR3 sequences, about a sixth of them seen only once. Findings of the study overall: A balance of CD4 and CD8 characterized clones contracting day 15 to 85, whereas later expanders leaned CD4+.

Trimming removed 5 bases at V and 5 bases at J, with 13 bases between. Germline V gene data show CDR1 as SGHTA and CDR2 as FQGNSA. The CDR3 totals 15 residues. Sample: PBMCs or a T cell subset sorted from them (not recorded which). The chain joins TRBV7-2 to TRBJ1-6; D unresolved. This sequence originates from an adult woman who had mild COVID-19 (a few samples of this study predate the infection). Cell type and time point are not known. The CDR3 is CASSAQVIHNSPLHF. The CDR3, as DNA: TGTGCCAGCAGCGCCCAGGTCATACATAATTCACCCCTCCACTTT.